This note documents a single TCR beta chain sequence. The sample comes from a study of blood T cell repertoires in COVID-19. Study background: Italy, Spain and the United States were the sources of the convalescent and acute COVID-19 samples. PBMCs, B-cell-depleted T cells, or T cells were the source of the cDNA or gDNA that made up the material.

The germline V gene has CDR1 MDHEN and CDR2 SYDVKM. V was clipped by 3 bases and J by 0 bases, with 23 bases between them. The length of the CDR3 is 19 residues. Method: immunoSEQ multiplex PCR; TCRdb's copy keeps in-frame clones and lacks some. The profile shows some 120,000 clones, around 89% of them singletons. The rearrangement uses TRBV28 and TRBJ1-2; D uncertain. The sequencing input was peripheral blood. The TCR was taken from a human donor in a cohort sampled during active COVID-19. The CDR3 protein is CASSFPFGQARGANYGYTF. CDR3 DNA: TGTGCCAGCAGTTTCCCTTTTGGGCAGGCGCGGGGAGCTAACTATGGCTACACCTTC.